The present TCR beta chain was sequenced within a study of T cells after somatic rescue of genetic block. The CDR3 has 16 residues. The V gene lost 1 base and the J gene lost 0 bases, with 13 bases spanning the gap. Germline V gene lookup returns CDR1 LNHNV and CDR2 YYDKDF (reference sequence). Here immunoSEQ multiplex PCR was the method, and the copy in TCRdb shows in-frame clones only, minus some. Among around 70,000 clones listed, just under 95% were seen once. Sequences were obtained from peripheral blood mononuclear cells (PBMCs). The clonotype originates from a man aged 40-49 years. This chain connects TRBV15 to TRBJ2-7; D possibly matches TRBD1 or TRBD2 (5 bases each). The CDR3 protein is CATSRVYGDLSYEQYF. CDR3 DNA sequence: TGTGCCACCAGCAGAGTTTATGGGGACCTCTCCTACGAGCAGTACTTC.